One TCR beta chain is described in this entry. The antigen this receptor binds is unknown. No much larger clone is present one base from it, and per-base qualities are unavailable. The time point tag for this specimen amounts to: about four weeks on oral tofacitinib. In light of the paper, this sample's treatment or condition label describes: oral pan-JAK inhibitor, 5-10 mg twice daily. From alopecia areata patients, peripheral blood was collected along with lesional scalp punch biopsies. PBMCs were isolated by density centrifugation and stained for CD3, CD4 and CD8, and CD4+ and CD8+ T cells were sorted on a FACSAria. The sample comes from a study of CD8+ T cells in alopecia areata (dated by TCRdb to 2017 to 2018). Notes on the research overall: Treated patients were enrolled in an open-label pilot trial of oral tofacitinib, 5 to 10 mg twice daily, for moderate-to-severe alopecia areata. Tofacitinib was given for 6 to 18 months, followed by 6 months of follow-up off drug to assess delayed response and recurrence. Disease severity in treated patients was measured with the SALT score, which quantifies the percentage of affected scalp surface area. To study T cell clonal expansion in alopecia areata, the researchers applied high-throughput TCRbeta sequencing to both the C3H/HeJ mouse model and human patients. Scalp tissue and sorted CD4+ and CD8+ peripheral blood T cells from patchy and totalis/universalis alopecia areata patients and from healthy controls were covered by human TCRbeta sequencing. Tofacitinib-treated patients had biopsies at baseline and at 4 and 24 weeks of treatment, with a later scalp biopsy in several patients. Scalp clonality was compared among normal scalp (n=4), patchy alopecia areata scalp (n=8), and alopecia totalis/universalis scalp (n=8). RNA was extracted with the PAXgene miRNA kit for fixed scalp, the miRNeasy kit for PBMCs, and the RNeasy kit for mouse skin. immunoSEQ multiplex PCR using 35 Vbeta forward primers and 13 Jbeta reverse primers was used to amplify TCRbeta CDR3 regions.

The paper as a whole reports these results and caveats: During tofacitinib treatment, many expanded lesional clones stuck around in both scalp and blood, and this persistence may partly explain why relapse happens after treatment is stopped. Scalp TCR repertoire analysis is complicated because resident alphabeta T cells in normal human skin are also sequenced, whereas mouse skin is dominated by gammadelta T cells. Lesional scalp, especially in alopecia totalis/universalis, showed higher clonality and more expanded CD8+ clones than normal scalp, suggesting antigenic drive. TCR sequences shared between patients were less clear than in mice, possibly partly because of HLA diversity in the patient population. Because the treated cohort was small and included a single nonresponder, larger studies are needed to assess links between baseline CD8+ expansion and response. Scalp clonality and the number of expanded CD8+ clones among the top 100 scalp clones were significantly decreased by tofacitinib.

The method was the immunoSEQ multiplex PCR assay. RNA was extracted from all samples and reverse transcribed into cDNA, which served as template for TCR sequencing. First-strand cDNA was synthesized with SuperScript III using a 2:1 mix of oligo-dT and random hexamers. Amplification bias was assessed with a synthetic immune receptor repertoire, and residual bias was removed computationally. The original pipeline was this. Raw reads were preprocessed to remove errors, and CDR3 was defined by IMGT conventions from the conserved cysteine to phenylalanine. To get clonality, Shannon entropy was normalized by log2 of the number of productive unique TCRs and the result was subtracted from 1. CD4 or CD8 identity of scalp clones was inferred by cross-referencing scalp TCRbeta sequences with sorted blood CD4 and CD8 repertoires. As stored in TCRdb, this immuneACCESS dataset retains in-frame rearrangements with V and J assigned. A fraction of the clones does not appear; measured against another copy, unresolved V genes explain less than half of the discrepancy, and the remainder lacks a known reason. Clone size and the V and J calls come from that table; the DNA yielded D and trimming. Within this sample are about 140,000 clones, with 82% of them counted one time only. Jointly, the top ten make up 20% to 25% of the sample.

Per the germline V gene (reference sequence), SEHNR is the CDR1 and FQNEAQ is the CDR2. The cysteine opens and the phenylalanine closes a CDR3 of 17 amino acids. Only the CDR3 DNA stays, 51 bases, in frame from base 1. V drops 8 bases and J drops 2 bases, leaving 24 bases in between. The clonotype originates from a human donor with alopecia areata. The sequencing used CD8+ T cells sorted from blood, collected at week 4, from a patient treated with tofacitinib. The sequence links TRBV7-9 to TRBJ1-1; TRBD1 could be the D gene, as 5 bases match. CDR3 reads: CASPPPEGRTLNTEAFF. The base sequence is TGTGCCAGCCCCCCCCCGGAGGGGAGAACTTTAAACACTGAAGCTTTCTTT.